This T cell receptor (beta chain) originates from a study of shared clonotypes between healthy human individuals. This clone has just a few counts. Its specificity is unknown. The CDR3 sequence is 13 residues long. V was pared by 7 bases and J by 7 bases, with 10 bases of the junction left unmatched. Germline V gives CDR1 GTSNPN, CDR2 SVGIG (reference sequence). Findings and caveats of the study: Several donors showed sharing of about 4.8% of naive CD4 clonotypes.

Using immunoSEQ multiplex PCR, the repertoire was profiled, and TCRdb retains in-frame clones only, with some absent. There are a few million clones in the sample; more than 85% occur only once, and 0.35% to 0.45% lies in the top ten. The J gene is TRBJ1-1, the V gene TRBV30; TRBD1 aligns across 9 bases. The source of this sequence is a man between 18 and 29 years old in good health. Some clones in this sample may be carry-over from other donors' samples. Sequenced sample: naive CD4+ T cells from PBMCs. The subset: CD45RA+ positively selected. CDR3 loop: CAYSADRGGEAFF. The CDR3 nucleotides read TGTGCCTACTCCGCGGACAGGGGTGGTGAAGCTTTCTTT.